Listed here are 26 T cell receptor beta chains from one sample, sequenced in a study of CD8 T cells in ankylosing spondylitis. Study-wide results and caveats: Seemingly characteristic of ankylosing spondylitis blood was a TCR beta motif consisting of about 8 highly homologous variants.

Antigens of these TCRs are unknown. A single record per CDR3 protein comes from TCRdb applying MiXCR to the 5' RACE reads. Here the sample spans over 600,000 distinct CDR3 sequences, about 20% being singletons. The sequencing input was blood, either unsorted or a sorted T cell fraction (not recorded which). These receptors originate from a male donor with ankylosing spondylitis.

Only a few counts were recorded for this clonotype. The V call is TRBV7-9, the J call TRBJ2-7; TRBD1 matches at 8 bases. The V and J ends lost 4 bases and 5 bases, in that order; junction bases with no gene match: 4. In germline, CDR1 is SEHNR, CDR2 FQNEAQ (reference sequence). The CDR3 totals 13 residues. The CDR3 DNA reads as TGTGCCAGCAGCTCTGGACAGGGTAACGAGCAGTACTTC. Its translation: CASSSGQGNEQYF.

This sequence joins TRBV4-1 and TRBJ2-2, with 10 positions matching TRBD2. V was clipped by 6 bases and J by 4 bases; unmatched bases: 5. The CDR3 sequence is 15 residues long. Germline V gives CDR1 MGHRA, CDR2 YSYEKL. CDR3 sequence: CASRSGGAVTGELFF. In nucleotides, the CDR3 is TGCGCCAGCAGGAGCGGGGGGGCGGTCACCGGGGAGCTGTTTTTT.

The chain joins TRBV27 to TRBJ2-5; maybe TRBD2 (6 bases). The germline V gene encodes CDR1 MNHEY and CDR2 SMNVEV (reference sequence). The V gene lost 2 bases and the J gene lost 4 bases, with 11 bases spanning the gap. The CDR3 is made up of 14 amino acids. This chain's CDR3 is CASSLAGPRETQYF. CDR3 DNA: TGTGCCAGCAGTTTAGCGGGACCGAGAGAGACCCAGTACTTC.

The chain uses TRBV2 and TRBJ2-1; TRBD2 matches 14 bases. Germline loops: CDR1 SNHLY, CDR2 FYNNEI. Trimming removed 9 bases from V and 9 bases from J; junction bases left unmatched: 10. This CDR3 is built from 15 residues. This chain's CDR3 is CASQPGLAGVVEQFF. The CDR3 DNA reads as TGTGCCAGTCAACCGGGACTAGCGGGAGTAGTTGAGCAGTTCTTC.

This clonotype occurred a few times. Here the CDR3 reads CASSLEGGTDEQYF. CDR3 sequence (DNA): TGTGCCAGCAGCTTGGAAGGGGGCACGGACGAGCAGTACTTC. V gene TRBV5-5 combines with J gene TRBJ2-7, with TRBD1 matching 7 bases. The germline gives CDR1 SGHKS, CDR2 YYEKEE (reference sequence). The CDR3 length is 14 residues. The trim removed 0 bases at V and 5 bases at J, leaving 5 bases unmatched.

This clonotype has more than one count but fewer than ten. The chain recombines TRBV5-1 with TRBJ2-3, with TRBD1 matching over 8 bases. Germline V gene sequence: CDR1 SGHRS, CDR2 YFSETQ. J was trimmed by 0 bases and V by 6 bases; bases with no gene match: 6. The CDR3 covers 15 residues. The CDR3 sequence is CASKGQGLSTDTQYF. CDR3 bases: TGCGCCAGCAAAGGACAGGGATTAAGCACAGATACGCAGTATTTT.

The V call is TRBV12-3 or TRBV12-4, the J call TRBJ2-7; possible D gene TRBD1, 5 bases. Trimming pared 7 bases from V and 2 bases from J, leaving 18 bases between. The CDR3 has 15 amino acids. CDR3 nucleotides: TGTGCCAGCATGAGTTATAGGCCAGGGACCTACGAGCAGTACTTC. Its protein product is CASMSYRPGTYEQYF.

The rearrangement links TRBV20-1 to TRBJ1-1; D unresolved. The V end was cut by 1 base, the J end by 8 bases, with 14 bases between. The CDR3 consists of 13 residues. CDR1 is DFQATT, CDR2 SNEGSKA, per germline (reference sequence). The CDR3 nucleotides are TGCAGTGCTAGAGTAGGAGAGAGATTAGAAGCTTTCTTT. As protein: CSARVGERLEAFF.

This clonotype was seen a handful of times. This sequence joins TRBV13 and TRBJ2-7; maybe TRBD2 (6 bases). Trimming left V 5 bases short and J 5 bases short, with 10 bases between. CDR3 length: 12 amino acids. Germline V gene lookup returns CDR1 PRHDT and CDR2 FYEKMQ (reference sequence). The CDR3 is CASSRPGDEQYF. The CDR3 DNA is TGTGCCAGCAGCCGTCCGGGGGACGAGCAGTACTTC.

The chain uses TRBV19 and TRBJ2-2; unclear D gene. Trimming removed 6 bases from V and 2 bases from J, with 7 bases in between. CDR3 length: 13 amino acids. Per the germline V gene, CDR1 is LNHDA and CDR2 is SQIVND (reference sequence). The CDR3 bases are TGTGCCAGTAGCTACCTTAACACCGGGGAGCTGTTTTTT. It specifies CASSYLNTGELFF.

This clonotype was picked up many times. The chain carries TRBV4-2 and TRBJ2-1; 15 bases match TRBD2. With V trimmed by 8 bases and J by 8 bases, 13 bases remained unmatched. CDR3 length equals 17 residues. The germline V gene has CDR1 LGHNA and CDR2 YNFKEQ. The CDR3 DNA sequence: TGTGCCAGCCTGCGAGCGGGACTAGCGGGGGGTGGGGATGAGCAGTTCTTC. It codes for CASLRAGLAGGGDEQFF.

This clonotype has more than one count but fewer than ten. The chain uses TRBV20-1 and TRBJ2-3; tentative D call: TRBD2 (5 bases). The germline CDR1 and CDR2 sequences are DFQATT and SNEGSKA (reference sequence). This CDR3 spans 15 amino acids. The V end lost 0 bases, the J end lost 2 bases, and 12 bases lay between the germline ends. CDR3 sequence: CSARDWGAVTDTQYF. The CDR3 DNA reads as TGCAGTGCTAGAGATTGGGGAGCAGTCACAGATACGCAGTATTTT.

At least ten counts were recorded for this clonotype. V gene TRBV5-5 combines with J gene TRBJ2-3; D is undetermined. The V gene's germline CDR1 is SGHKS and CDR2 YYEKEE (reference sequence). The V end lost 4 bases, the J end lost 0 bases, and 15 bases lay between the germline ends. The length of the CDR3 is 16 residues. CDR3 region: CASSPLQTSSTDTQYF. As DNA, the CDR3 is TGTGCCAGCAGCCCCCTACAGACCTCTAGCACAGATACGCAGTATTTT.

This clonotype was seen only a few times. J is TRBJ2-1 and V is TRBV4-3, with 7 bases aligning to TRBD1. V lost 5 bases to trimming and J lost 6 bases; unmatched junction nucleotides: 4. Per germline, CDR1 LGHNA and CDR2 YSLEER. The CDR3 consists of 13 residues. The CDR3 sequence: CASSKTGPNEQFF. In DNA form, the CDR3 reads TGCGCCAGCAGCAAGACAGGGCCCAATGAGCAGTTCTTC.

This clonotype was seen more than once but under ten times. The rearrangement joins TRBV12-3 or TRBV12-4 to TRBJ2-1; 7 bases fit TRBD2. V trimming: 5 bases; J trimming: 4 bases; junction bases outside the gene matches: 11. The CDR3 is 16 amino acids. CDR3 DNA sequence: TGTGCCAGCAGTCCGCGTGGGGGGGGGGATTACAATGAGCAGTTCTTC. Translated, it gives CASSPRGGGDYNEQFF.

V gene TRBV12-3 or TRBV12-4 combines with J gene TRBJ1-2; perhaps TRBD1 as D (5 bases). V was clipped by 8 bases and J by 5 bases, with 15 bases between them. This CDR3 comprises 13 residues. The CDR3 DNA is TGTGCCAGCGTGGTGGGGGGGTTATATGGCTACACCTTC. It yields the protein CASVVGGLYGYTF.

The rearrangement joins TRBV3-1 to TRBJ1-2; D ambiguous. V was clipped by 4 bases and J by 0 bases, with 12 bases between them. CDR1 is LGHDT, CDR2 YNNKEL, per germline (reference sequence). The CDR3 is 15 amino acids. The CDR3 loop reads CASSPYRGTNYGYTF. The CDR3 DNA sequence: TGTGCCAGCAGCCCCTACAGAGGAACTAACTATGGCTACACCTTC.

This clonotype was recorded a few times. The CDR3 here is CASSLKGTGSYEQYF. Written as DNA, the CDR3 is TGTGCCAGCAGTTTAAAGGGGACAGGGTCCTACGAGCAGTACTTC. The chain uses TRBV12-3 or TRBV12-4 and TRBJ2-7; 9 nucleotides match TRBD1. The junction had 3 bases not matched to a gene; V was cut back by 2 bases and J by 1 base. This CDR3 has 15 residues.

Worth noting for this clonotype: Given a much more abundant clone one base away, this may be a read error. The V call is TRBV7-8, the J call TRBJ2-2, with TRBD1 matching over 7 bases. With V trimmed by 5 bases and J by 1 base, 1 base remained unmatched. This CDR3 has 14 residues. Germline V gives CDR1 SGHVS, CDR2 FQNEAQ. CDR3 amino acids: CASSGTENTGELFF. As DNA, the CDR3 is TGTGCCAGCAGCGGGACAGAGAACACCGGGGAGCTGTTTTTT.

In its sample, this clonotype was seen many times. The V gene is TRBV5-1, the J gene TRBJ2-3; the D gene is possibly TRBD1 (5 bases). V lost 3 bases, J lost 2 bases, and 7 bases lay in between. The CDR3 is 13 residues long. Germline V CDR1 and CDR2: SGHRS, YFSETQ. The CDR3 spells CASSSTATDTQYF. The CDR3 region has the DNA TGCGCCAGCAGCTCGACAGCCACAGATACGCAGTATTTT.

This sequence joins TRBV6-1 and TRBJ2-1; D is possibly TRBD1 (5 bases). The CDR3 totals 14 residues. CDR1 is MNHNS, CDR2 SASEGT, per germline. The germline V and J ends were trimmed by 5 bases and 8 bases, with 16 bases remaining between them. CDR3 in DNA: TGTGCCAGCAGTCTGGGGCTAGTCGGCGATGAGCAGTTCTTC. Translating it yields CASSLGLVGDEQFF.

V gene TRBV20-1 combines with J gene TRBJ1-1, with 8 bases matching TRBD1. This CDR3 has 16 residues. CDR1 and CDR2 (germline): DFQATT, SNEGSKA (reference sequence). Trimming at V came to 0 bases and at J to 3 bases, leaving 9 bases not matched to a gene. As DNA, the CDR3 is TGCAGTGCTAGAGACCCCGGACAGGGCTGGGACACTGAAGCTTTCTTT. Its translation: CSARDPGQGWDTEAFF.

The DNA of the CDR3 is TGTGCCAGCGTCTCGGGTAGCGGGAGATTCACAGATACGCAGTATTTT. This translates into CASVSGSGRFTDTQYF. The chain uses TRBV27 and TRBJ2-3, with 9 bases aligning to TRBD2. Germline assignment: CDR1 MNHEY and CDR2 SMNVEV (reference sequence). V trimming: 8 bases; J trimming: 2 bases; junction bases outside the gene matches: 11. CDR3 length: 16 amino acids.

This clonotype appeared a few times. The chain's CDR3 is CASSLWPSTDTQYF. The CDR3 DNA follows: TGTGCCAGCAGCTTATGGCCTAGCACAGATACGCAGTATTTT. The chain employs TRBV7-9 and TRBJ2-3; D unclear. The CDR3 is 14 amino acids. Germline CDR1 is SEHNR and CDR2 is FQNEAQ (reference sequence). The V end was cut by 2 bases, the J end by 0 bases, with 6 bases between. The whole variable domain, filled in from reference TRBV7-9 and TRBJ2-3, reads DTGVSQNPRHKITKRGQNVTFRCDPISEHNRLYWYRQTLGQGPEFLTYFQNEAQLEKSRLLSDRFSAERPKGSFSTLEIQRTEQGDSAMYLCASSLWPSTDTQYFGPGTRLTVL.

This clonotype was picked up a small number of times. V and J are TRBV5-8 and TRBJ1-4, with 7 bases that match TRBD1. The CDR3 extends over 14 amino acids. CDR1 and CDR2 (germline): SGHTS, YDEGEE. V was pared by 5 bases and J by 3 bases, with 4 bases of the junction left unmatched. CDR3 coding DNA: TGTGCCAGCAGAAGGGGGCTGGCTAATGAAAAACTGTTTTTT. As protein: CASRRGLANEKLFF. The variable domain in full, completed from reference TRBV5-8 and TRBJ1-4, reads EAGVTQSPTHLIKTRGQQATLRCSPISGHTSVYWYQQALGLGLQFLLWYDEGEERNRGNFPPRFSGRQFPNYSSELNVNALELEDSALYLCASRRGLANEKLFFGSGTQLSVL.

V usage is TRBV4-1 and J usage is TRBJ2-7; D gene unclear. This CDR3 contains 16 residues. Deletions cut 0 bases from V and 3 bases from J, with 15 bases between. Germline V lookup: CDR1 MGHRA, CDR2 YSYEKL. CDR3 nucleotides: TGCGCCAGCAGCCAAGAGAAAAGGCAGAAACACTACGAGCAGTACTTC. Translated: CASSQEKRQKHYEQYF.